The 21 T cell receptor beta chains presented below share a single source sample, sequenced in a study of Ad26.COV2.S vaccination and SARS-CoV-2 variants. Documented treatment: some 20 received Ad26.COV2.S at low or high dose, single or two shots; 5 received placebo; per-sample allocation not given. Sampling happened 63 days after the first vaccine or placebo injection. Sequencing used immunoSEQ multiplex PCR; TCRdb keeps in-frame clones, though not all of them. The data hold approximately 420,000 clones, with approximately 88% observed a single time. The material was peripheral blood, obtained in a trial of Ad26.COV2.S vaccine versus placebo. Every receptor here comes from a person between 18 and 60 years old who received the Ad26.COV2.S COVID-19 vaccine or a placebo.

V gene TRBV19 combines with J gene TRBJ1-5; D is unresolved. The germline gives CDR1 LNHDA, CDR2 SQIVND (reference sequence). The V gene lost 5 bases and the J gene lost 2 bases, with 13 bases spanning the gap. This CDR3 spans 15 amino acids. The CDR3 DNA follows: TGTGCCAGTAGTTTCATGGGGAGCGGCAATCAGCCCCAGCATTTT. It specifies CASSFMGSGNQPQHF.

This rearrangement joins TRBV7-3 to TRBJ2-1, with D perhaps TRBD2 (7 bases). Trimming took off 11 bases at V and 9 bases at J, with 20 bases between the two ends. The germline gives CDR1 SGHTA, CDR2 FQGTGA. CDR3 length equals 13 residues. CDR3: CASCRGAAGEQFF. As DNA, the CDR3 is TGTGCCTCCTGCCGGGGGGCAGCGGGTGAGCAGTTCTTC.

The gene calls are TRBV7-3 and TRBJ1-5; D might be TRBD1 (5 bases). From germline, CDR1 is SGHTA and CDR2 FQGTGA. CDR3 size: 13 residues. Trimming pared 0 bases from V and 7 bases from J, leaving 7 bases between. The CDR3: CASSLTRGQPQHF. The CDR3 DNA sequence: TGTGCCAGCAGCTTAACGAGGGGACAGCCCCAGCATTTT. The full variable domain, in which reference TRBV7-3 and TRBJ1-5 provide the parts outside the CDR3, is GAGVSQTPSNKVTEKGKYVELRCDPISGHTALYWYRQSLGQGPEFLIYFQGTGAADDSGLPNDRFFAVRPEGSVSTLKIQRTERGDSAVYLCASSLTRGQPQHFGDGTRLSIL.

Comment on this clone: This specimen includes other DNA sequences encoding the same CDR3. J is TRBJ2-7 and V is TRBV15; D unclear. Trimming cost V 0 bases and J 3 bases, with 3 bases left between them. The CDR3 spans 12 residues. Looked up from germline, CDR1 is LNHNV and CDR2 is YYDKDF (reference sequence). As DNA, the CDR3 is TGTGCCACCAGCAGAGACAGCTACGAGCAGTACTTC. Protein: CATSRDSYEQYF.

For this clone: One end of the junction is discordant with germline, which a read error may explain. The rearrangement uses TRBV13 and TRBJ1-5, with 8 bases aligning to TRBD1. The CDR3 loop spans 15 amino acids. Germline-derived CDR1 and CDR2 are PRHDT and FYEKMQ (reference sequence). CDR3 loop: CASSLGGQGNQPQHF. The CDR3 DNA reads TGTGCCAGCAGCCTAGGGGGACAGGGCAATCAGCCCCAGCATTTT.

This CDR3 reads CASSHAGNYEQYF. In DNA form, the CDR3 reads TGTGCCAGCAGCCATGCGGGGAACTACGAGCAGTACTTC. The genes are TRBV11-3 and TRBJ2-7, with D possibly TRBD2 on 6 matching bases. The CDR3 extends over 13 amino acids. V was shortened by 5 bases and J by 3 bases, with 11 bases between the two germline ends. Germline V gene sequence: CDR1 SGHNT, CDR2 YENEEA. Looking up the rest from reference TRBV11-3 and TRBJ2-7 gives the full variable domain: EAGVVQSPRYKIIEKKQPVAFWCNPISGHNTLYWYLQNLGQGPELLIRYENEEAVDDSQLPKDRFSAERLKGVDSTLKIQPAELGDSAVYLCASSHAGNYEQYFGPGTRLTVT.

This clone has only one observation. The gene calls are TRBV6-5 and TRBJ2-5; no definite D call. Looked up from germline, CDR1 is MNHEY and CDR2 is SVGAGI. This CDR3 contains 12 residues. Trimming took 2 bases from V and 4 from J, leaving 5 bases between them. Here the CDR3 reads CASSYDPETQYF. The CDR3 nucleotides read TGTGCCAGCAGTTACGATCCAGAGACCCAGTACTTC.

The J gene is TRBJ1-2, the V gene TRBV28, with 12 bases that match TRBD1. The V gene end was trimmed by 5 bases and the J gene end by 4 bases; junction bases not matched to a gene: 14. This CDR3 comprises 18 residues. CDR1 MDHEN and CDR2 SYDVKM come from the germline V gene. CDR3 protein: CASSITAGTGGPFYGYTF. CDR3 in DNA: TGTGCCAGCAGTATCACAGCCGGGACAGGGGGCCCGTTCTATGGCTACACCTTC.

The chain carries TRBV30 and TRBJ1-2; 9 positions agree with TRBD1. The CDR3 contains 14 residues. V shed 0 bases and J 8 bases; nucleotides not matched to a gene: 7. CDR1 and CDR2 from the germline V gene are GTSNPN and SVGIG (reference sequence). CDR3 DNA: TGTGCCTGGAGTGTAACCCACAGGGGGCGCGGCTACACCTTC. This translates into CAWSVTHRGRGYTF. Full variable domain (missing parts from reference TRBV30 and TRBJ1-2): SQTIHQWPATLVQPVGSPLSLECTVEGTSNPNLYWYRQAAGRGLQLLFYSVGIGQISSEVPQNLSASRPQDRQFILSSKKLLLSDSGFYLCAWSVTHRGRGYTFGSGTRLTVV.

The chain couples TRBV11-3 to TRBJ2-1, with D tentatively TRBD2 (7 bases). Looked up from germline, CDR1 is SGHNT and CDR2 is YENEEA. V lost 5 bases and J 12 bases, leaving 20 bases between the germline ends. This CDR3 spans 14 amino acids. CDR3 residues: CASSEGPRGAGQFF. CDR3 DNA sequence: TGTGCCAGCAGCGAGGGACCACGGGGGGCTGGGCAGTTCTTC.

The chain has TRBV6-5 and TRBJ2-3; D may be TRBD2 (7 bases). There are 15 residues in the CDR3. V lost 10 bases and J 5 bases, leaving 22 bases between the germline ends. Germline CDR1 reads MNHEY; CDR2 reads SVGAGI. The CDR3: CATQGYGGGGDTQYF. Here the CDR3 DNA reads TGTGCCACCCAGGGGTATGGTGGGGGGGGAGATACGCAGTATTTT.

V gene TRBV4-1 combines with J gene TRBJ1-3; possibly TRBD1 for D (5 bases). Germline values: CDR1 MGHRA, CDR2 YSYEKL. The CDR3 is made up of 18 amino acids. V was shortened by 1 base and J by 0 bases, with 16 bases between the two germline ends. This CDR3 is CASSQGRGRSSSGNTIYF. CDR3 sequence (DNA): TGCGCCAGCAGCCAAGGGAGGGGCAGGTCCAGCTCTGGAAACACCATATATTTT.

This chain connects TRBV19 to TRBJ2-2; the match to TRBD1 covers 12 bases. V was clipped by 6 bases and J by 4 bases; unmatched bases: 15. The CDR3 sequence is 19 residues long. Looked up from germline, CDR1 is LNHDA and CDR2 is SQIVND (reference sequence). CDR3 amino acids: CASRIVGQGAFQITGELFF. The DNA of the CDR3 is TGTGCCAGTAGGATCGTGGGACAGGGGGCGTTCCAAATCACCGGGGAGCTGTTTTTT. Full variable domain (missing parts from reference TRBV19 and TRBJ2-2): DGGITQSPKYLFRKEGQNVTLSCEQNLNHDAMYWYRQDPGQGLRLIYYSQIVNDFQKGDIAEGYSVSREKKESFPLTVTSAQKNPTAFYLCASRIVGQGAFQITGELFFGEGSRLTVL.

This chain connects TRBV7-2 to TRBJ2-7, with TRBD2 identical over 8 bases. V dropped 1 base and J dropped 2; count of bases not matched to a gene: 13. The CDR3 spans 18 residues. The germline CDR1 and CDR2 sequences are SGHTA and FQGNSA. CDR3 in amino acids: CASSLVASGGGTPYEQYF. CDR3 in DNA: TGTGCCAGCAGCTTAGTAGCCTCCGGCGGGGGGACGCCCTACGAGCAGTACTTC.

The genes are TRBV19 and TRBJ1-4; D remains unclear. The CDR3 consists of 14 residues. Germline loops: CDR1 LNHDA, CDR2 SQIVND (reference sequence). V was clipped by 1 base and J by 0 bases, with 3 bases between them. CDR3 in DNA: TGTGCCAGTAGTATAGGAGCAACTAATGAAAAACTGTTTTTT. This translates into CASSIGATNEKLFF.

V gene TRBV27 combines with J gene TRBJ1-1; 10 nucleotides line up with TRBD1. Germline V gene sequence: CDR1 MNHEY, CDR2 SMNVEV (reference sequence). V was pared by 6 bases and J by 3 bases, with 10 bases of the junction left unmatched. The CDR3 runs 16 residues. CDR3 coding DNA: TGTGCCAGCAGATTCCGGGACAGGGGAGGCCACACTGAAGCTTTCTTT. Amino acids: CASRFRDRGGHTEAFF.

The V and J genes are TRBV6-6 and TRBJ2-5; 13 positions match TRBD2. The germline V gene encodes CDR1 MNHNY and CDR2 SVGAGI (reference sequence). This CDR3 has 17 residues. J gave up 6 bases and V 5 bases, and 12 bases lay outside the gene matches. This chain's CDR3 is CASSRRTSGGPGKTQYF. CDR3 coding DNA: TGTGCCAGCAGTCGACGGACTAGCGGGGGCCCTGGGAAGACCCAGTACTTC.

The chain links TRBV4-1 to TRBJ2-3, with 8 bases that match TRBD2. The germline V gene has CDR1 MGHRA and CDR2 YSYEKL. The J segment lost 2 bases and the V segment lost 0 bases, leaving 7 bases of the junction unmatched. The CDR3 loop spans 17 amino acids. In DNA form, the CDR3 reads TGCGCCAGCAGCCAAGAGGGGAGCGGGGGACCCACAGATACGCAGTATTTT. It encodes CASSQEGSGGPTDTQYF.

The chain uses TRBV19 and TRBJ2-7; 9 nucleotides match TRBD2. After removal of 4 bases from V and 1 base from J, the junction contained 2 bases not matched to a gene. The CDR3 length is 14 residues. Germline loops: CDR1 LNHDA, CDR2 SQIVND (reference sequence). The CDR3 region is CASSNSGGSYEQYF. In nucleotides, the CDR3 is TGTGCCAGTAGTAATAGCGGGGGATCCTACGAGCAGTACTTC.

This sequence joins TRBV5-1 and TRBJ1-4; tentative D call: TRBD1 (5 bases). The CDR3 contains 16 residues. V gave up 0 bases and J gave up 8 bases, with 17 bases separating them. CDR1 is SGHRS, CDR2 YFSETQ, per germline. The CDR3 region has the DNA TGCGCCAGCAGCTTGGCCGGGACGGCATCAAGCGAAAAACTGTTTTTT. It is translated as CASSLAGTASSEKLFF.

This clone appeared a few times. The CDR3: CASSEGFGGELFF. The CDR3 DNA is TGTGCCAGCAGTGAAGGGTTCGGCGGGGAGCTGTTTTTT. V usage is TRBV6-1 and J usage is TRBJ2-2; D gene uncertain. The germline V gene has CDR1 MNHNS and CDR2 SASEGT. Trimming left V 1 base short and J 7 bases short, with 7 bases between. This CDR3 region has 13 residues.